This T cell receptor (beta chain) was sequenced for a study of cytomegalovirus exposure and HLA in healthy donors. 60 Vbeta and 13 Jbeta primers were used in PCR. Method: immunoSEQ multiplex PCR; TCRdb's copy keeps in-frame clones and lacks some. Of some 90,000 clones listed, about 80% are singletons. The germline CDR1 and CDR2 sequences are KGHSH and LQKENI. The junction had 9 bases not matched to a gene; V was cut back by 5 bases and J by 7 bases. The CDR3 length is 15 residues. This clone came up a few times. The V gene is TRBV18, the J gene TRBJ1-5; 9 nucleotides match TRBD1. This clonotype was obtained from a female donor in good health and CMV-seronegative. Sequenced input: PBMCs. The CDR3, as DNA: TGTGCCAGCTCAGCGAGGACAGGGGCAGGGCAGCCCCAGCATTTT. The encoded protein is CASSARTGAGQPQHF.